These T cell receptor beta chains were read from a single sample in a study of blood T cell repertoires in COVID-19. Clones were read by immunoSEQ multiplex PCR, and TCRdb kept only the in-frame ones, dropping some. Of about 430,000 clones in the sample, roughly 90% were seen once. Input material: PBMCs or T cells enriched from blood (not recorded which). These receptor sequences come from a woman aged 30 to 39 with acute COVID-19. The CDR3 runs from the conserved cysteine through the conserved F or W. D genes are given only for firm matches. Clone size is shown for a subset of rows, as once, few, many or a class of expanded clone.

CDR3aa: CASSRANIQYF; CDR3nt: TGTGCCAGCAGCCGAGCAAACATTCAGTACTTC; d_gene: .; abundance: .; v_gene: TRBV7-9; j_gene: TRBJ2-4
CDR3aa: CASSSRQGVGEQYF; CDR3nt: TGTGCCAGCAGTTCAAGACAGGGAGTGGGTGAGCAGTACTTC; d_gene: TRBD1; abundance: .; v_gene: TRBV27; j_gene: TRBJ2-7
CDR3aa: CAWSPFRTDFRTGELFF; CDR3nt: TGTGCCTGGAGTCCATTCCGGACAGACTTTAGAACCGGGGAGCTGTTTTTT; d_gene: .; abundance: once; v_gene: TRBV30; j_gene: TRBJ2-2
CDR3aa: CASSGRTVDGYTF; CDR3nt: TGTGCCAGCAGCGGTCGGACAGTTGATGGCTACACCTTC; d_gene: .; abundance: .; v_gene: TRBV6-5; j_gene: TRBJ1-2
CDR3aa: CATSIGQGGRETQYF; CDR3nt: TGTGCCACCAGTATCGGACAGGGTGGACGAGAGACCCAGTACTTC; d_gene: TRBD1; abundance: .; v_gene: TRBV24-1; j_gene: TRBJ2-5
CDR3aa: CASSPGQGFVSGNTIYF; CDR3nt: TGTGCCAGCAGTCCGGGACAGGGATTCGTGTCTGGAAACACCATATATTTT; d_gene: TRBD1; abundance: .; v_gene: TRBV27; j_gene: TRBJ1-3
CDR3aa: CASSQDNQYF; CDR3nt: TGTGCCAGCAGCCAAGATAATCAGTACTTC; d_gene: .; abundance: .; v_gene: TRBV3-1/TRBV3-2; j_gene: TRBJ2-5
CDR3aa: CAWSVTGGSDYGYTF; CDR3nt: TGTGCCTGGAGTGTTACAGGGGGCTCGGACTATGGCTACACCTTC; d_gene: TRBD1; abundance: .; v_gene: TRBV30; j_gene: TRBJ1-2
CDR3aa: CSARDTYYGGYTF; CDR3nt: TGCAGCGCCCGGGACACCTACTACGGTGGCTACACCTTC; d_gene: .; abundance: .; v_gene: TRBV29-1; j_gene: TRBJ1-2
CDR3aa: CASSQDPSWGVHGYTF; CDR3nt: TGTGCCAGCAGCCAAGATCCTAGTTGGGGAGTCCATGGCTACACCTTC; d_gene: .; abundance: .; v_gene: TRBV14; j_gene: TRBJ1-2
CDR3aa: CASSSPRDREGGYTF; CDR3nt: TGTGCCAGCAGCTCCCCCCGGGACAGGGAAGGAGGCTACACCTTC; d_gene: TRBD1; abundance: .; v_gene: TRBV7-8; j_gene: TRBJ1-2
CDR3aa: CSVDSGTAEQYF; CDR3nt: TGCAGCGTTGATAGCGGGACAGCCGAGCAGTACTTC; d_gene: .; abundance: .; v_gene: TRBV29-1; j_gene: TRBJ2-7
CDR3aa: CASSSGVQGAGVYGYTF; CDR3nt: TGTGCCAGCAGCTCAGGAGTCCAGGGGGCTGGGGTCTATGGCTACACCTTC; d_gene: TRBD1; abundance: .; v_gene: TRBV7-8; j_gene: TRBJ1-2
CDR3aa: CASHRGKGEKLFF; CDR3nt: TGTGCTAGCCACAGGGGTAAAGGGGAAAAACTGTTTTTT; d_gene: TRBD1; abundance: .; v_gene: TRBV12-5; j_gene: TRBJ1-4
CDR3aa: CASSPGVRTEAFF; CDR3nt: TGTGCCAGCAGCCCCGGGGTGCGCACTGAAGCTTTCTTT; d_gene: .; abundance: .; v_gene: TRBV5-5; j_gene: TRBJ1-1
CDR3aa: CASSLSDTEAFF; CDR3nt: TGTGCCAGCAGCTTATCTGACACTGAAGCTTTCTTT; d_gene: .; abundance: .; v_gene: TRBV7-9; j_gene: TRBJ1-1
CDR3aa: CASSLEGASVGDTQYF; CDR3nt: TGTGCCAGCAGCTTGGAGGGGGCTAGCGTTGGAGATACGCAGTATTTT; d_gene: .; abundance: .; v_gene: TRBV5-6; j_gene: TRBJ2-3
CDR3aa: CASSIETSGNTIYF; CDR3nt: TGTGCCAGTAGTATCGAGACATCCGGAAACACCATATATTTT; d_gene: .; abundance: once; v_gene: TRBV19; j_gene: TRBJ1-3
CDR3aa: CASSPTSGTDTQYF; CDR3nt: TGCGCCAGCAGCCCCACCAGCGGGACGGATACGCAGTATTTT; d_gene: TRBD2; abundance: .; v_gene: TRBV5-1; j_gene: TRBJ2-3
CDR3aa: CASSVDPAGGPVPHNEQFF; CDR3nt: TGTGCCAGCAGCGTAGATCCAGCGGGGGGGCCAGTCCCTCACAATGAGCAGTTCTTC; d_gene: TRBD2; abundance: .; v_gene: TRBV9; j_gene: TRBJ2-1
CDR3aa: CASSLTSGSTDTQYF; CDR3nt: TGCGCCAGCAGCTTGACTAGCGGAAGCACAGATACGCAGTATTTT; d_gene: TRBD2; abundance: .; v_gene: TRBV5-1; j_gene: TRBJ2-3
CDR3aa: CASSRKPETQYF; CDR3nt: TGTGCCAGCAGTCGAAAGCCTGAGACCCAGTACTTC; d_gene: .; abundance: .; v_gene: TRBV6-6; j_gene: TRBJ2-5
CDR3aa: CASSRDRDQPQHF; CDR3nt: TGTGCCAGCTCACGGGACAGGGATCAGCCCCAGCATTTT; d_gene: TRBD1; abundance: once; v_gene: TRBV18; j_gene: TRBJ1-5
CDR3aa: CASSDSLQGSNQPQHF; CDR3nt: TGTGCCAGCAGCGACTCCTTACAGGGAAGCAATCAGCCCCAGCATTTT; d_gene: .; abundance: few; v_gene: TRBV7-9; j_gene: TRBJ1-5